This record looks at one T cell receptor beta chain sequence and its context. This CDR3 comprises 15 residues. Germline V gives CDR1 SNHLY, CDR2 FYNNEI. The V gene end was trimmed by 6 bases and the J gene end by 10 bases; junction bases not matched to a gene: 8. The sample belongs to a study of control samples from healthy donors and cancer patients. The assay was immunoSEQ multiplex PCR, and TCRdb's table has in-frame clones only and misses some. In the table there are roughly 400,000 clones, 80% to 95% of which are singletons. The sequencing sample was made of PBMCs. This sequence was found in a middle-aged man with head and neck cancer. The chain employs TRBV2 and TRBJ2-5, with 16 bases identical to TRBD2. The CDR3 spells CASSPGLAGGPGQYF. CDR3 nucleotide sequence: TGTGCCAGCAGCCCGGGACTAGCGGGGGGGCCGGGCCAGTACTTC.